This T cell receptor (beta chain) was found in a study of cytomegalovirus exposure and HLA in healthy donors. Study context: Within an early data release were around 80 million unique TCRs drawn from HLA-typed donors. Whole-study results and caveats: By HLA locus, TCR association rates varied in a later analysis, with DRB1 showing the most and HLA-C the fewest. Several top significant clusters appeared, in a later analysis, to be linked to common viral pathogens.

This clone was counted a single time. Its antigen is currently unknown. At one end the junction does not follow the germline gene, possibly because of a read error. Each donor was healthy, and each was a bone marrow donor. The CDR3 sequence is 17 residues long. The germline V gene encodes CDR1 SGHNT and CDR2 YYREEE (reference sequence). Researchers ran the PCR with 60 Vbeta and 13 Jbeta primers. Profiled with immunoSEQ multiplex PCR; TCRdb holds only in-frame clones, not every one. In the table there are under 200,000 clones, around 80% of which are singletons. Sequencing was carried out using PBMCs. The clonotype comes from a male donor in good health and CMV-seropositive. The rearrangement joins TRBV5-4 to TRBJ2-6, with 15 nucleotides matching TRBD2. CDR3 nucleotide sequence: TGTGCCAGCGGGACTAGCGGGGGGTACTCCGGGGCCAACGGCCTGACTTTC. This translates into CASGTSGGYSGANGLTF. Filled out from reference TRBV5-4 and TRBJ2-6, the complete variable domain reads ETGVTQSPTHLIKTRGQQVTLRCSSQSGHNTVSWYQQALGQGPQFIFQYYREEENGRGNFPPRFSGLQFPNYSSELNVNALELDDSALYLCASGTSGGYSGANGLTFGAGSRLTVL.